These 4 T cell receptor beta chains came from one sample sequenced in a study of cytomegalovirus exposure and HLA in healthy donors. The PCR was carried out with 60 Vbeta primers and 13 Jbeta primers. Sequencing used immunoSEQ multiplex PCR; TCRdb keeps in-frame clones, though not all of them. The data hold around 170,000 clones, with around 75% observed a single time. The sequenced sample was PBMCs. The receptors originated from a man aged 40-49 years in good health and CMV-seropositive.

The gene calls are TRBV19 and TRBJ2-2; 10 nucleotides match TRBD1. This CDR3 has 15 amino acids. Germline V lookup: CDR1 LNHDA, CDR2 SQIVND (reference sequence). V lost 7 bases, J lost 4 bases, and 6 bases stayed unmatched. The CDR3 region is CASNAGTGVTGELFF. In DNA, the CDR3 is TGTGCCAGTAACGCCGGGACAGGGGTCACCGGGGAGCTGTTTTTT.

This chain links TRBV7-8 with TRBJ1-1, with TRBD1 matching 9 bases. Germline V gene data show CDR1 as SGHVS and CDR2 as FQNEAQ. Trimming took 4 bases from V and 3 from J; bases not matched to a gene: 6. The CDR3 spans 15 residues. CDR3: CASSYRGRADTEAFF. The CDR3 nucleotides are TGTGCCAGCAGCTACAGGGGGCGGGCGGACACTGAAGCTTTCTTT. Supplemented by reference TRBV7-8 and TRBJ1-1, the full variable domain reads GAGVSQSPRYKVAKRGQDVALRCDPISGHVSLFWYQQALGQGPEFLTYFQNEAQLDKSGLPSDRFFAERPEGSVSTLKIQRTQQEDSAVYLCASSYRGRADTEAFFGQGTRLTVV.

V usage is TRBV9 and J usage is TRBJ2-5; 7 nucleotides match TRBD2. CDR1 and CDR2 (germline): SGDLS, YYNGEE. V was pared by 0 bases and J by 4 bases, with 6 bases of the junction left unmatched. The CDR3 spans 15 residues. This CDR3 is CASSVEAGEGETQYF. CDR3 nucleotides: TGTGCCAGCAGCGTAGAGGCGGGGGAGGGAGAGACCCAGTACTTC.

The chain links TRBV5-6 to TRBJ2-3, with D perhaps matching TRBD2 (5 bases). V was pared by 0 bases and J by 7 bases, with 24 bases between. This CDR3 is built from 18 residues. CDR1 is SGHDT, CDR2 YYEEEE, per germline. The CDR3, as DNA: TGTGCCAGCAGCTTGGGGGTTTGGACGGGATCCAGAGTAAATACGCAGTATTTT. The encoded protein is CASSLGVWTGSRVNTQYF.